Listed below are T cell receptor beta chains from one sample, sequenced in a study of T cells in Graves' hyperthyroidism and ophthalmopathy. TCRdb reanalysed the multiplex PCR reads using MiXCR and keeps one entry per CDR3 protein. This sample has about 350,000 distinct CDR3 sequences, with about 14% found just once. What was sequenced was blood. These receptors were obtained from a woman between 25 and 40 years old with Graves' hyperthyroidism. Each CDR3 is given with its conserved first and last residue. A D gene is named only where the DNA matches it firmly. Clone sizes are given selectively: once, few, many, or a class where the clone is expanded.

d_gene	abundance	v_gene	j_gene	CDR3aa	CDR3nt
.	.	TRBV20-1	TRBJ1-5	CSAPSRYSNQPQHF	TGCAGTGCCCCGTCAAGATATAGCAATCAGCCCCAGCATTTT
TRBD2	many	TRBV11-1	TRBJ2-1	CASLKRGRGVNEQFF	TGTGCCAGCCTCAAACGCGGGAGAGGGGTCAATGAGCAGTTCTTC
.	few	TRBV19	TRBJ2-7	CASIHPWGRERGEQYF	TGTGCCAGTATCCATCCATGGGGCAGGGAGCGTGGAGAGCAGTACTTC
.	many	TRBV7-3	TRBJ2-7	CASSQGVGLAYEQYF	TGTGCCAGCAGCCAAGGGGTGGGGCTAGCCTACGAGCAGTACTTC
.	many	TRBV28	TRBJ2-4	CASSITGHNKIKNIQYF	TGTGCCAGCAGTATCACGGGACACAACAAAATCAAAAACATTCAGTACTTC
.	few	TRBV6-1	TRBJ1-3	CASRAEYSGNTIYF	TGTGCCAGCAGAGCAGAGTACTCTGGAAACACCATATATTTT
.	many	TRBV7-9	TRBJ2-2	CASRKGYRRDTGELFF	TGTGCCAGCAGAAAAGGGTACCGGCGAGACACCGGGGAGCTGTTTTTT
.	many	TRBV7-9	TRBJ2-1	CASSLQQLSYNEQFF	TGTGCCAGCAGCTTACAGCAGCTCTCCTACAATGAGCAGTTCTTC
.	.	TRBV6-5	TRBJ1-1	CASSQSTGPTRAPFF	TGTGCCAGCAGTCAGTCGACGGGACCAACCAGGGCCCCTTTCTTT
TRBD2	many	TRBV27	TRBJ2-7	CASRGTASGRAWRYEQYF	TGTGCCAGCAGAGGGACCGCTAGCGGGAGGGCCTGGAGGTACGAGCAGTACTTC
TRBD2	.	TRBV6-1	TRBJ2-2	CASTRTSADTGELFF	TGTGCCAGCACAAGGACTAGCGCCGACACCGGGGAGCTGTTTTTT
TRBD1	many	TRBV28	TRBJ1-1	CASSITGGVGTEAFF	TGTGCCAGCAGTATCACAGGGGGTGTAGGCACTGAAGCTTTCTTT
.	many	TRBV30	TRBJ1-1	CAWSSTAARKNTEAFF	TGTGCCTGGAGTTCTACAGCTGCGCGGAAGAACACTGAAGCTTTCTTT
.	.	TRBV29-1	TRBJ2-7	CSVVLTHEQYF	TGCAGCGTTGTACTAACCCACGAGCAGTACTTC
TRBD2	many	TRBV15	TRBJ2-2	CATRGLADYGELFF	TGTGCCACCAGGGGCCTAGCGGATTATGGGGAGCTGTTTTTT
.	many	TRBV30	TRBJ2-7	CAWSRAGMDEQYF	TGTGCCTGGAGTCGTGCGGGGATGGACGAGCAGTACTTC